This entry is about one T cell receptor beta chain. This sample is drawn from a study of blood T cell repertoires in COVID-19. Study context: Sources were T cells, B-cell-depleted T cells, or PBMCs; the material itself was cDNA or gDNA.

In the original processing: Quantification of nucleated cells was approximated via reference gene primer amplification. The method was immunoSEQ multiplex PCR; TCRdb's version includes in-frame clones alone and lacks a portion of them. From that table come the V and J calls and clone size; the DNA was used to work out D and trimming. The table has around 700,000 clones, 85% to 90% seen once. CDR3 length equals 12 residues. With 8 bases clipped from V and 3 bases from J, the junction kept 7 bases outside the gene matches. Germline values: CDR1 SQVTM, CDR2 ANQGSEA. The chain has TRBV29-1 and TRBJ2-7; 7 bases line up with TRBD1. The clonotype originates from a woman aged 18-35 years with acute or convalescent COVID-19. Sequencing was performed on peripheral blood. This CDR3 reads CSMLQGDYEQYF. The CDR3 bases are TGCAGCATGCTGCAGGGGGACTACGAGCAGTACTTC.